The clone carrying this TCR beta chain was detected only once. Its specificity is not known. This sample is part of a study of cytomegalovirus exposure and HLA in healthy donors. Whole-study results and caveats: HLA alleles showed associations with around 15,000 TCR beta sequences in a later analysis, at a 0.05 false discovery rate. With later analysis, a missense DCLRE1C variant became linked to TCR beta V- and J-gene trimming. Previously analyzed data showed that most TCR beta V segments were productive at a frequency of about 87% or about 30%. Reports state that TCR beta sequences accurately predicted most subjects' HLA-A and HLA-B alleles.

In the PCR, 60 Vbeta and 13 Jbeta primers were used. Generated by immunoSEQ multiplex PCR, the TCRdb table keeps only in-frame clones and is missing some. The sample lists about 160,000 clones; about three quarters were seen once. From germline, CDR1 is GTSNPN and CDR2 SVGIG (reference sequence). Deletions cut 3 bases from V and 8 bases from J, with 10 bases between. The CDR3 totals 11 residues. This chain links TRBV30 with TRBJ1-2; D is possibly TRBD1 (5 bases). Source material: PBMCs. This sequence originates from a woman aged 25 to 39 in good health and CMV-seronegative. CDR3 region: CAWSWGEGYTF. The CDR3 DNA reads as TGTGCCTGGAGCTGGGGGGAGGGCTACACCTTC.